This T cell receptor (beta chain) was identified in a study of regulatory T cells in long-lasting Graves disease. Regarding the study as a whole: Between persistent patients, fewer than 3,500 public clonotypes were shared, exceeding the roughly 1,000 shared between new patients. There were preferences for TRBV28, TRBJ1-2 and TRBJ2-5 in persistent disease.

This clonotype was observed many times. Its cognate antigen is unknown. The CDR3 consists of 13 residues. The trim removed 5 bases at V and 11 bases at J, leaving 10 bases unmatched. The germline CDR1 and CDR2 sequences are SGHNT and YENEEA. The time point is: newly diagnosed GD, antithyroid drugs for less than 3 months. The TCR library used RNA extracted from PBMCs. Each patient gave 7 to 9 milliliters of EDTA-anticoagulated peripheral blood. CDR3-region Arm-PCR and iRepertoire HTBI primers produced the TCR beta libraries. TCRdb re-called the multiplex PCR reads through MiXCR, storing one row per CDR3 protein. The sample has under 300,000 distinct CDR3 sequences; 15% to 20% are singletons. A further study also used this sample, focusing on T cells in Graves' hyperthyroidism and ophthalmopathy. This second report adds: The definition of stable Graves' hyperthyroidism was no ophthalmopathy progression within 18 months.

The V call is TRBV11-3, the J call TRBJ1-1; 8 positions agree with TRBD1. Sequencing was performed on peripheral blood mononuclear cells (PBMCs), taken at new diagnosis, from a patient treated with antithyroid drugs. The origin of this receptor is a woman aged 30 to 39 with Graves disease. CDR3 sequence reads: CASSQGQGGDAFF. The CDR3 nucleotides are TGTGCCAGCAGCCAAGGACAGGGCGGGGATGCTTTCTTT.